Below are 17 T cell receptor beta chains sequenced from a single sample in a study of identical twins. TCRdb reprocessed the 5' RACE reads via MiXCR and lists one record per CDR3 protein. The sample includes 1.5 million to 2 million distinct CDR3 sequences, around a third of them seen just once. Material: cord blood. These receptors came from a newborn girl in good health.

There are a few counts of this clonotype. The V gene is TRBV4-2, the J gene TRBJ2-3; weak D call: TRBD1 (6 bases). Trimming left V 1 base short and J 0 bases short, with 14 bases between. CDR3 size: 17 residues. Germline V gene lookup returns CDR1 LGHNA and CDR2 YNFKEQ. The CDR3 here is CASSQGRTDLSTDTQYF. The CDR3 DNA follows: TGTGCCAGCAGCCAAGGCCGGACAGACCTTAGCACAGATACGCAGTATTTT.

This clonotype was counted between two and nine times. This rearrangement joins TRBV9 to TRBJ1-2, with TRBD1 matching 7 bases. V lost 0 bases to trimming and J lost 5 bases; unmatched junction nucleotides: 7. Germline CDR1 SGDLS, CDR2 YYNGEE. The CDR3 has 15 amino acids. CDR3 loop: CASSVEPGGKYGYTF. For the CDR3, the DNA is TGTGCCAGCAGCGTAGAACCAGGGGGAAAGTATGGCTACACCTTC.

This clonotype was counted only a few times. V and J are TRBV4-2 and TRBJ2-1; no clear D gene. There are 16 residues in the CDR3. The germline V and J ends were trimmed by 0 bases and 0 bases, with 9 bases remaining between them. The V gene's germline CDR1 is LGHNA and CDR2 YNFKEQ. The CDR3 here is CASSQDGPSSYNEQFF. The DNA of the CDR3 is TGTGCCAGCAGCCAAGATGGACCTAGCTCCTACAATGAGCAGTTCTTC.

The chain links TRBV12-3 or TRBV12-4 to TRBJ1-6, with D maybe TRBD1 (5 bases). The V gene lost 7 bases and the J gene lost 3 bases, with 13 bases spanning the gap. CDR3 length: 15 amino acids. The CDR3 nucleotides are TGTGCCAGCACCTTAGGGGACCACTATAATTCACCCCTCCACTTT. Its protein is CASTLGDHYNSPLHF.

The chain joins TRBV9 to TRBJ1-2; D gene uncertain. V was pared by 0 bases and J by 4 bases, with 13 bases between. The CDR3 is made up of 15 amino acids. CDR1 and CDR2 (germline): SGDLS, YYNGEE. The CDR3 spells CASSVVPQASYGYTF. The DNA of the CDR3 is TGTGCCAGCAGCGTAGTTCCCCAGGCAAGCTATGGCTACACCTTC.

This clonotype was recorded at least ten times. CDR3 in DNA: TGCGCCAGCAGCTTGGCGTCCAGGGACACTGAAGCTTTCTTT. It translates to CASSLASRDTEAFF. The chain joins TRBV5-1 to TRBJ1-1, with TRBD1 as a possible D gene (5 bases). CDR3 length equals 14 residues. Germline CDR1 reads SGHRS; CDR2 reads YFSETQ. V was pared by 0 bases and J by 3 bases, with 9 bases between.

The chain carries TRBV28 and TRBJ2-2, with TRBD1 as a possible D gene (6 bases). The CDR3 runs to 14 residues. CDR1 and CDR2 from the germline V gene are MDHEN and SYDVKM. V lost 4 bases and J lost 3, with 9 bases in between. CDR3 in amino acids: CASSSSGDTGELFF. The CDR3, as DNA: TGTGCCAGCAGTTCTTCAGGGGACACCGGGGAGCTGTTTTTT.

The chain uses TRBV12-3 or TRBV12-4 and TRBJ2-7, with TRBD1 as a possible D gene (5 bases). The V gene lost 3 bases and the J gene lost 2 bases, with 11 bases spanning the gap. The CDR3 has 14 residues. DNA of the CDR3: TGTGCCAGCAGTTTGAACAGGTTTCCCTACGAGCAGTACTTC. The encoded protein is CASSLNRFPYEQYF.

This clonotype was counted at least ten times. The chain recombines TRBV10-3 with TRBJ2-7; no reliable D call. This CDR3 comprises 13 residues. The ends were cut back, 3 bases at V and 2 bases at J, with 8 bases in the middle. Germline V gene sequence: CDR1 ENHRY, CDR2 SYGVKD. CDR3 in DNA: TGTGCCATCAGTGACGGAACCACCTACGAGCAGTACTTC. Its translation: CAISDGTTYEQYF.

The chain carries TRBV5-6 and TRBJ2-3; TRBD1 is a possible D gene (6 bases). Trimming took 5 bases from V and 3 from J, leaving 22 bases between them. CDR1 SGHDT and CDR2 YYEEEE come from the germline V gene. The length of the CDR3 is 17 residues. The CDR3 loop is CASRFFGTPIKTDTQYF. The DNA of the CDR3 is TGTGCCAGCAGATTTTTTGGGACACCGATTAAGACAGATACGCAGTATTTT.

V is TRBV11-1 and J is TRBJ2-1; D is possibly TRBD1 (5 bases). Germline assignment: CDR1 SGHAT and CDR2 FQDESV (reference sequence). This CDR3 region has 15 residues. Deletions cut 6 bases from V and 0 bases from J, with 12 bases between. As DNA, the CDR3 is TGTGCCAGCAGAGGGGCTTCGAGCTCCTACAATGAGCAGTTCTTC. This translates into CASRGASSSYNEQFF.

This clonotype was observed a handful of times. The chain links TRBV6-6 to TRBJ1-5, with unresolved D. Germline V gene sequence: CDR1 MNHNY, CDR2 SVGAGI (reference sequence). V was shortened by 5 bases and J by 0 bases, with 5 bases between the two germline ends. This CDR3 is built from 13 residues. CDR3 in amino acids: CASSIVSNQPQHF. CDR3 coding DNA: TGTGCCAGCAGTATCGTTAGCAATCAGCCCCAGCATTTT.

The J gene is TRBJ1-6, the V gene TRBV11-2, with D hard to call. Deletions cut 4 bases from V and 0 bases from J, with 7 bases between. Germline values: CDR1 SGHAT, CDR2 FQNNGV. There are 15 residues in the CDR3. The CDR3 loop is CASSSRSSYNSPLHF. As DNA, the CDR3 is TGTGCCAGCAGCTCCCGGAGCTCCTATAATTCACCCCTCCACTTT.

This rearrangement joins TRBV6-6 to TRBJ2-5; TRBD2 might be the D (6 bases). CDR1 is MNHNY, CDR2 SVGAGI, per germline (reference sequence). The CDR3 runs 12 residues. Deletions cut 2 bases from V and 11 bases from J, with 12 bases between. The CDR3 here is CASSYGRNEQYF. CDR3 sequence (DNA): TGTGCCAGCAGTTACGGGAGGAATGAGCAGTACTTC.

This chain links TRBV20-1 with TRBJ1-2; no firm D call. V lost 5 bases and J 3 bases, leaving 16 bases between the germline ends. Germline assignment: CDR1 DFQATT and CDR2 SNEGSKA (reference sequence). This CDR3 has 14 amino acids. The CDR3 region has the DNA TGCAGTGCTGGTGTGTCGGTCCGGTACTATGGCTACACCTTC. It yields the protein CSAGVSVRYYGYTF.

Of note for this clonotype: A junction end diverges from the germline sequence, so it may reflect a read error. The chain links TRBV14 to TRBJ2-1; no clear D gene. This CDR3 is built from 15 residues. Germline CDR1 reads SGHDN; CDR2 reads FVKESK. For the CDR3, the DNA is TGTGCCAGCAGCCAAGACAGTCAGTTCTACAATAAGCAGTTCTTC. This translates into CASSQDSQFYNKQFF.

The CDR3 loop is CAIRGAIGQGDYGYTF. DNA of the CDR3: TGTGCCATCAGGGGGGCCATTGGACAGGGCGACTATGGCTACACCTTC. The gene calls are TRBV10-3 and TRBJ1-2; 8 positions agree with TRBD1. CDR1 is ENHRY and CDR2 is SYGVKD in the germline V gene. The CDR3 runs 16 residues. Losses at the gene ends were 6 bases for V and 3 bases for J; bases not matched to a gene: 12.